This TCR beta chain was documented in a study of T cell responses to AZD1222 COVID-19 vaccine. Repertoires were generated with immunoSEQ multiplex PCR, while TCRdb's copy carries only in-frame clones and drops some. The profile shows approximately 150,000 clones, roughly 92% of them singletons. V gave up 3 bases and J gave up 2 bases; unmatched junction bases: 3. Germline-derived CDR1 and CDR2 are SGHRS and YFSETQ. CDR3 length equals 16 residues. The material sequenced was peripheral blood, taken on day 0 of AZD1222 vaccination. The rearrangement links TRBV5-1 to TRBJ2-3; 13 bases line up with TRBD2. The sequence came from an adult in good health. CDR3 amino acids: CASSWGLAGNTDTQYF. The DNA for the CDR3 is TGCGCCAGCAGCTGGGGACTAGCGGGAAACACAGATACGCAGTATTTT.